Below, 4 T cell receptor beta chains from the same sample are listed, as sequenced in a study of immune evolution from preneoplasia to lung adenocarcinoma. Method: immunoSEQ multiplex PCR; TCRdb's copy keeps in-frame clones and lacks some. This table holds thousands of clones, 77% found once. The sample taken for sequencing was FFPE lung adenocarcinoma in situ tissue. The receptors come from a person aged 60-80 years with lung adenocarcinoma.

This chain links TRBV9 with TRBJ2-1, with TRBD2 matching 8 bases. After removal of 0 bases from V and 8 bases from J, the junction contained 10 bases not matched to a gene. Looked up from germline, CDR1 is SGDLS and CDR2 is YYNGEE. The CDR3 loop spans 16 amino acids. The CDR3, as DNA: TGTGCCAGCAGCGTAGATTCCAGCGGGGGAGTTTATGAGCAGTTCTTC. It yields the protein CASSVDSSGGVYEQFF.

The rearrangement uses TRBV19 and TRBJ2-1; TRBD1 matches 9 bases. The ends lost 1 base at V and 4 bases at J; junction bases unmatched: 2. The CDR3 runs to 15 residues. CDR1 and CDR2 from the germline V gene are LNHDA and SQIVND (reference sequence). CDR3 coding DNA: TGTGCCAGTAGTATAGTGGACAGGGGATACAATGAGCAGTTCTTC. Protein sequence: CASSIVDRGYNEQFF.

The chain recombines TRBV6-1 with TRBJ2-2, with a tentative D call TRBD2 (6 bases). Germline-derived CDR1 and CDR2 are MNHNS and SASEGT. V was cut by 6 bases and J by 6 bases, with 11 bases left in between. There are 13 residues in the CDR3. The DNA for the CDR3 is TGTGCCAGCAGGCTCCGACTAGCCGGGGAGCTGTTTTTT. Protein: CASRLRLAGELFF.

The rearrangement uses TRBV18 and TRBJ1-2; no clear D. Trimming shortened V by 3 bases and J by 2 bases, and 10 bases separated the two germline ends. Germline-derived CDR1 and CDR2 are KGHSH and LQKENI. The CDR3 is 14 residues long. The CDR3 loop is CASSPGSLNYGYTF. DNA for the CDR3: TGTGCCAGCTCACCCGGATCCTTGAACTATGGCTACACCTTC.